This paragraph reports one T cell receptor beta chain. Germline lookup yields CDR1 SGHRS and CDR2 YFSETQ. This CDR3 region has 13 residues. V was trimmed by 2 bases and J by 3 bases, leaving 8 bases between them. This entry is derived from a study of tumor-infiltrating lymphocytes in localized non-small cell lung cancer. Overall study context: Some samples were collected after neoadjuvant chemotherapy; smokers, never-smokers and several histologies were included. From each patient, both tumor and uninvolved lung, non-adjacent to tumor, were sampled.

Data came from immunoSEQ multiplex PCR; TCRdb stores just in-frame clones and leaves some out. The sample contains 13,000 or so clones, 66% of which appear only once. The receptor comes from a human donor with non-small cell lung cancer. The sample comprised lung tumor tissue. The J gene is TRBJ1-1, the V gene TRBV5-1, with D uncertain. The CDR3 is CASSLGWYTEAFF. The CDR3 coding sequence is TGCGCCAGCAGCTTAGGGTGGTACACTGAAGCTTTCTTT.